There are a few counts of the clone carrying this T cell receptor beta chain. The data derive from a study of T-cell memory formation after mild COVID-19. Study as a whole: Largely, the TCR clusters proved donor specific.

There are 16 residues in the CDR3. V lost 3 bases to trimming and J lost 0 bases, with 12 bases between them. Germline V gives CDR1 MNHEY, CDR2 SVGAGI. After 5'RACE with constant-segment primers, TCR alpha and TCR beta cDNA libraries carrying sample barcodes and UMIs were obtained. TCRdb analysed the 5' RACE reads with MiXCR anew, one entry per CDR3 protein. Here the sample spans about 130,000 distinct CDR3 sequences, about 5.9% being singletons. The V call is TRBV6-5, the J call TRBJ1-3, with D uncertain. The clonotype originates from an adult woman who had mild COVID-19 (a few samples of this study predate the infection). Cell type and time point are not known. Sequenced material: PBMCs or a T cell subset sorted from them (not recorded which). CDR3 nucleotide sequence: TGTGCCAGCAGTTATGGGGTAGGCGCCTCTGGAAACACCATATATTTT. It encodes CASSYGVGASGNTIYF.